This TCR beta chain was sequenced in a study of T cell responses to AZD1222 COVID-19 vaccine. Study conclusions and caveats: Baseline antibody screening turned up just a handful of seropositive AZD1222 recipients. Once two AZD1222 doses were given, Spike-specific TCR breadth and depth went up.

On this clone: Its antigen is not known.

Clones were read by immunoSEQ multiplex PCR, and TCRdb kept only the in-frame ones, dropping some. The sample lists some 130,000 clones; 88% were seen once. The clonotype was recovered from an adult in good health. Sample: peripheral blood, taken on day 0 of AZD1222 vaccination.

DNA for the CDR3: TGTGCCACTCTGGGGGTTAGCAGCTACGAGCAGTACTTC. Translation gives CATLGVSSYEQYF. This sequence joins TRBV15 and TRBJ2-7, with D tentatively TRBD1 or TRBD2 (5 bases each). Trimming took off 9 bases at V and 3 bases at J, with 15 bases between the two ends. This CDR3 has 13 amino acids. Looked up from germline, CDR1 is LNHNV and CDR2 is YYDKDF (reference sequence). Full variable domain (remainder filled in from reference TRBV15 and TRBJ2-7): DAMVIQNPRYQVTQFGKPVTLSCSQTLNHNVMYWYQQKSSQAPKLLFHYYDKDFNNEADTPDNFQSRRPNTSFCFLDIRSPGLGDTAMYLCATLGVSSYEQYFGPGTRLTVT.